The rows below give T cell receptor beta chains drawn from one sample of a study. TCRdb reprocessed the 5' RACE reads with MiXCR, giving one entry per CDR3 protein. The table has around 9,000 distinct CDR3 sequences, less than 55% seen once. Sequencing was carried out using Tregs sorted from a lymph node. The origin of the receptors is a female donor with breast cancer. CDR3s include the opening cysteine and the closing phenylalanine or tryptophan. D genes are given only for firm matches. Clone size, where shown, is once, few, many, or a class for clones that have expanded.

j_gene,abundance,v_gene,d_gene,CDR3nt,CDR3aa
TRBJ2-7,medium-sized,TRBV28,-,TGTGCCAGCAGTTTTCAACCCCCGACGCACGGCCAATACGAGCAGTACTTC,CASSFQPPTHGQYEQYF
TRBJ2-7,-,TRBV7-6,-,TGTGCCAGCAGCCATTTTGGGGACGAGCAGTACTTC,CASSHFGDEQYF
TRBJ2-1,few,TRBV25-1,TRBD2,TGTGCCATCGACTACGGGGGGGGCTCCCTAGCAACGGGAGCGCATGAGCAGTTCTTC,CAIDYGGGSLATGAHEQFF
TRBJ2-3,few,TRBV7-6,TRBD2,TGTGCCAGCAGCCCCCGAGTACGGGAGGGGGATACGCAGTATTTT,CASSPRVREGDTQYF
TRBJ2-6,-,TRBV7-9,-,TGTGCCAGCAGCCCCGCCTACGGGACTCAGTCCTCTGGGGCCAACGTCCTGACTTTC,CASSPAYGTQSSGANVLTF
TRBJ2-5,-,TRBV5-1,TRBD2,TGCGCCAGCAGCCAGGGACTAGCGGCCAAAGAGACCCAGTACTTC,CASSQGLAAKETQYF
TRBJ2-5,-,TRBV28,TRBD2,TGTGCCAGCAGTTCCCATAGCGGGAGGGCGAGGGAGACCCAGTACTTC,CASSSHSGRARETQYF
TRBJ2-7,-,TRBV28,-,TGTGCCAGCAGTTTGGCAGGGGAAACCTACGAGCAGTACTTC,CASSLAGETYEQYF
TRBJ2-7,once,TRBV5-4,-,TGTGCCAGCAGCTTGCCTGGCCCGACAGGCCCCGGCGAGCAGTACTTC,CASSLPGPTGPGEQYF
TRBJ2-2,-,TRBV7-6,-,TGTGCCAGCAGCCGTACTAGTTGGGTCCCAACCGGGGAGCTGATTTTT,CASSRTSWVPTGELIF
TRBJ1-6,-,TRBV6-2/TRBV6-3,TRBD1,TGTGCCAGCAGCCTACGGGGACAGCTCTTTTTTTCCCTCCACTTT,CASSLRGQLFFSLHF
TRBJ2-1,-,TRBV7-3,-,TGTGCCAGCAGCCCCGGGGCAGGGAGAGATGAGCAGTTCTTC,CASSPGAGRDEQFF
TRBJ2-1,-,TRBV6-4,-,TGTGCCAGCAGTGACTCAGGGGGCTACAATGAGCAGTTCTTC,CASSDSGGYNEQFF
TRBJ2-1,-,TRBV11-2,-,TGTGCCAGCAGCTTTACAACCGGGGGAGTATCCAATGAGCAGTTCTTC,CASSFTTGGVSNEQFF
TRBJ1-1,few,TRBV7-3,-,TGTGCCAGCAGCCAGGGCCCAGGTGTCACTGAAGCTTTCTTT,CASSQGPGVTEAFF
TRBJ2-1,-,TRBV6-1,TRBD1,TGTGCCAGCAGTGAGGGGAACAGGGGCAATGAGCAGTTCTTC,CASSEGNRGNEQFF
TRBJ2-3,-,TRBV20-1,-,TGCAGTGCCGCGGAGAGAAGAGGCCTTAGCACAGATACGCAGTATTTT,CSAAERRGLSTDTQYF
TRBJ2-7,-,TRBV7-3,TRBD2,TGTGCCAGCAGCCAAAGTGCGGGAGGCTACGAGCAGTACTTC,CASSQSAGGYEQYF
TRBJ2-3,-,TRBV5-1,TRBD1,TGCGCCAGCAGCTTGTACGGACAGGGAAAAGATACGCAGTATTTT,CASSLYGQGKDTQYF
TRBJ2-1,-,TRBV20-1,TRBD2,TGCAGTGCTCCTGACCGACTAGCGCGCTACAATGAGCAGTTCTTC,CSAPDRLARYNEQFF
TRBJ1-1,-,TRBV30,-,TGTGCCTGGACACGGCTGGACACTGAAGCTTTCTTT,CAWTRLDTEAFF
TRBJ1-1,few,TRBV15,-,TGTGCCACCAGCAGGGGATACACTGAAGCTTTCTTT,CATSRGYTEAFF
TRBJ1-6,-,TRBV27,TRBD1,TGTGCCAGCAGTCACAGGGGGGATAATTCACCCCTCCACTTT,CASSHRGDNSPLHF
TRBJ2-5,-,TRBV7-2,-,TGTGCCAGCAGCTTAGTGTCCAGAAATGGGGAGACCCAGTACTTC,CASSLVSRNGETQYF
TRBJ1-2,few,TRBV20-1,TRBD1,TGCAGTGCTAGTGCTGGACAGGGGATTTATGGCTACACCTTC,CSASAGQGIYGYTF
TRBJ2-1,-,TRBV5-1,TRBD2,TGCGCCAGCAGCCAACCGGGGACTAGCGGGAGCTCCTACAATGAGCAGTTCTTC,CASSQPGTSGSSYNEQFF
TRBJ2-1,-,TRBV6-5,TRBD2,TGTGCCAGCAGTTTAGCCGGGACTAGGGGCAATGAGCAGTTCTTC,CASSLAGTRGNEQFF
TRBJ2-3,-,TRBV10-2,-,TGCGCCAGCAGTGATAAGAGACTAGATAGTAGGACAGATACGCAGTATTTT,CASSDKRLDSRTDTQYF
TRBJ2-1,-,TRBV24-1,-,TGTGCCACCAGTGATCTGGGATCTGAGCAGTTCTTC,CATSDLGSEQFF
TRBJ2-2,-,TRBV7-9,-,TGTGCCAGCCGCCCCGCGGCAGGGTCATCCGGGGAGCCGTTTTTT,CASRPAAGSSGEPFF
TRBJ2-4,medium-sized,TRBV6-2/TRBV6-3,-,TGTGCCAGCAGTTACGTTCGCGGACTTCGGTACTTC,CASSYVRGLRYF
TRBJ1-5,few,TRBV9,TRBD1,TGTGCCAGCAGCTCCTCCGGCGACCGGGACAGGGGGCAGCCCCAGCATTTT,CASSSSGDRDRGQPQHF
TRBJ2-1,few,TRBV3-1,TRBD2,TGTGCCAGCAGCGGGACTAGCGGGAGTAGTGAGCAGTTCTTC,CASSGTSGSSEQFF
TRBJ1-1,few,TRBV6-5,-,TGTGCCAGCCACAGGGACACTGAAGCTTTCTTT,CASHRDTEAFF
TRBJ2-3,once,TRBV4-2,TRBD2,TGTGCCAGCAGCCAAGGTACAAGCGGGAGGGTCACAGATACGCAGTATTTT,CASSQGTSGRVTDTQYF
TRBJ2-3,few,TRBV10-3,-,TGTGCCATCAGTGAGGCGGCAGGGAGCACAGATACGCAGTATTTT,CAISEAAGSTDTQYF
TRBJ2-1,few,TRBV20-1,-,TGCAGTGCTAGAATGGCAGTACTTTACAATGAGCAGTTCTTC,CSARMAVLYNEQFF
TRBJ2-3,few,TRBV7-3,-,TGTGCCAGCGGCTTACTTGAACGAGATACGCAGTATTTT,CASGLLERDTQYF
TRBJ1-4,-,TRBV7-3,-,TGTGCCAGCAGCTTTGTACATGGAGAAAAACTGTTTTTT,CASSFVHGEKLFF
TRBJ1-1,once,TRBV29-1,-,TGCAGCGTTGGGCACGGGAACACTGAAGCTTTCTTT,CSVGHGNTEAFF
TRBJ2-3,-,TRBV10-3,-,TGTGCCATCTGGGCGAGCCGCACAGATACGCAGTATTTT,CAIWASRTDTQYF
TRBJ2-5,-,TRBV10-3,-,TGTGCCATCAGTGACACTGCAGGGTCGGGGACCCAGTACTTC,CAISDTAGSGTQYF
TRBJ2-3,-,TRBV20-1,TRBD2,TGCAGTGCGCACTCCCTAGCGGGAGGGGGAATAGATACGCAGTATTTT,CSAHSLAGGGIDTQYF
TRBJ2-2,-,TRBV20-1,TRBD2,TGCAGTGCGGGAGGGCCCGGGGAGCTGTTTTTT,CSAGGPGELFF
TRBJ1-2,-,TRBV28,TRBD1,TGTGCCAGCAGTCTATACGGGACAGGGAGTTCCGGTGGCTACACCTTC,CASSLYGTGSSGGYTF
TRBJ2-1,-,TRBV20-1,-,TGCAGTGCAGAATCAGTAGGCTCCTACAATGAGCAGTTCTTC,CSAESVGSYNEQFF
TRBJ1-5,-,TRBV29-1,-,TGCAGCGTTACTCTAGGGGGGGGTAGCAATCAGCCCCAGCATTTT,CSVTLGGGSNQPQHF
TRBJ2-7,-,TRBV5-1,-,TGCGCCAGCAGCTTGAGTTTGTCGTCCTACGAGCAGTACTTC,CASSLSLSSYEQYF
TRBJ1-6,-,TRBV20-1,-,TGCAGTGCAACACAGCAGCCCCGACAGGCCATCGCTGTCTCACCCCTCCACTTT,CSATQQPRQAIAVSPLHF
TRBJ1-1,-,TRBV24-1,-,TGTGCCACCAGTGATTTGTGGCGCGGAAACACTGAAGCTTTCTTT,CATSDLWRGNTEAFF
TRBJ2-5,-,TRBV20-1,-,TGCAGTGCTGAGCCTTTTACGGGGCCTGAGACCCAGTACTTC,CSAEPFTGPETQYF
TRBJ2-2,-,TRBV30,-,TGTGCCTGGAGTATTATAGGGACCGGGGAGCTGTTTTTT,CAWSIIGTGELFF
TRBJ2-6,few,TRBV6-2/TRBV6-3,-,TGTGCCAGCAGGCCCTGGACTGGGGCCAACGTCCTGACTTTC,CASRPWTGANVLTF
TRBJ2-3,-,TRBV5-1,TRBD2,TGTGCCAGCAGTGGACTAGCGGGGCGCGCAGATACGCAGTATTTT,CASSGLAGRADTQYF
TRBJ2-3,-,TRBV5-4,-,TGTGCCAGCAGCTCGGGACTTGACACAGATACGCAGTATTTT,CASSSGLDTDTQYF
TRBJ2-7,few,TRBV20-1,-,TGCAGTGCTAGAGTCGGTCCCATGTCCGGGGAGCAGTACTTC,CSARVGPMSGEQYF
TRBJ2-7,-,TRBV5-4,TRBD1,TGTGCCAGCACTACACAGGGGGCCTACGAGCAGTACTTC,CASTTQGAYEQYF
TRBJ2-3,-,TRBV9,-,TGTGCCAGCAGCGTAGGCATACTAGCCTATACGCAGTATTTT,CASSVGILAYTQYF
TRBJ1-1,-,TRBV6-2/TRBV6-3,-,TGTGCCAGCAGAATAGAAAGGAATCGAGCTTTCTTT,CASRIERNRAFF
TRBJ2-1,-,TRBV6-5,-,TGTGCCAGCAGGATTTACACGAGCTCCTACAGTGAGCAGTTCTTC,CASRIYTSSYSEQFF